A selection of T cell receptor beta chains follows, all from one sample in a study of T cell responses to AZD1222 COVID-19 vaccine. Sequencing was performed with immunoSEQ multiplex PCR; in TCRdb, only in-frame clones are kept and a portion is missing. The sample lists 190,000 or so clones, 91% occurring once. This specimen was peripheral blood, taken 28 days after the second AZD1222 dose. Receptors were obtained from an adult who received the AZD1222 COVID-19 vaccine. CDR3s include the opening cysteine and the closing phenylalanine or tryptophan. Fields, in order: D gene, CDR3 length, V gene, J gene, clone size, CDR3 DNA, CDR3 protein. D genes are given only for firm matches. Clone size appears in some rows only: once, few, many, or a class for an expanded clone.

D gene: TRBD1; CDR3 length: 13; V gene: TRBV27; J gene: TRBJ2-1; clone size: -; CDR3 DNA: TGTGCCAGCAGTCGACAGGGGGCAAGAGAGCAGTTCTTC; CDR3 protein: CASSRQGAREQFF
D gene: -; CDR3 length: 14; V gene: TRBV7-9; J gene: TRBJ2-1; clone size: -; CDR3 DNA: TGTGCCACAGGATACTTCGGGGGATACAATGAGCAGTTCTTC; CDR3 protein: CATGYFGGYNEQFF
D gene: -; CDR3 length: 11; V gene: TRBV28; J gene: TRBJ2-3; clone size: -; CDR3 DNA: TGTGCCAGCAGTCCCACAGATACGCAGTATTTT; CDR3 protein: CASSPTDTQYF
D gene: -; CDR3 length: 14; V gene: TRBV3-1/TRBV3-2; J gene: TRBJ2-7; clone size: -; CDR3 DNA: TGTGCCAGCAGCCAAGGTATCCCGGCGTACGAGCAGTACTTC; CDR3 protein: CASSQGIPAYEQYF
D gene: TRBD1; CDR3 length: 16; V gene: TRBV19; J gene: TRBJ1-6; clone size: -; CDR3 DNA: TGTGCCAGTAGTCCGAGGACAGGCCGGGCGTATTCACCCCTCCACTTT; CDR3 protein: CASSPRTGRAYSPLHF
D gene: -; CDR3 length: 13; V gene: TRBV30; J gene: TRBJ1-2; clone size: -; CDR3 DNA: TGTGCCTGGAGTGTCCAGGCGGGCTATGGCTACACCTTC; CDR3 protein: CAWSVQAGYGYTF
D gene: -; CDR3 length: 16; V gene: TRBV5-1; J gene: TRBJ1-1; clone size: -; CDR3 DNA: TGCGCCAGCAGCTCAGACACAGGGATCGACACCACTGAAGCTTTCTTT; CDR3 protein: CASSSDTGIDTTEAFF
D gene: TRBD1; CDR3 length: 14; V gene: TRBV28; J gene: TRBJ1-1; clone size: -; CDR3 DNA: TGTGCCAGCAGATGGACAGGGATGCGCACTGAAGCTTTCTTT; CDR3 protein: CASRWTGMRTEAFF
D gene: TRBD1; CDR3 length: 15; V gene: TRBV4-2; J gene: TRBJ2-7; clone size: -; CDR3 DNA: TGTGCCAGCAGCCCTCTGGGACAGGGCTCGCGGGAGCAGTACTTC; CDR3 protein: CASSPLGQGSREQYF
D gene: -; CDR3 length: 16; V gene: TRBV5-6; J gene: TRBJ2-3; clone size: -; CDR3 DNA: TGTGCCAGCAGCTTTAACAGGGTCTCCCTGACAGATACGCAGTATTTT; CDR3 protein: CASSFNRVSLTDTQYF
D gene: -; CDR3 length: 13; V gene: TRBV25-1; J gene: TRBJ2-7; clone size: -; CDR3 DNA: TGTGCCAGCAGTGAGACCCCCGGCTACGAGCAGTACTTC; CDR3 protein: CASSETPGYEQYF
D gene: -; CDR3 length: 16; V gene: TRBV20-1; J gene: TRBJ2-7; clone size: -; CDR3 DNA: TGCAGTGCTAGTTCTCCGGGGAGCAGGAGCTCCTACGAGCAGTACTTC; CDR3 protein: CSASSPGSRSSYEQYF
D gene: TRBD2; CDR3 length: 15; V gene: TRBV30; J gene: TRBJ2-5; clone size: -; CDR3 DNA: TGTGCCTGGCAGCCGGGACTAGCGGGGGGAGCGACCCAGTACTTC; CDR3 protein: CAWQPGLAGGATQYF
D gene: TRBD2; CDR3 length: 16; V gene: TRBV30; J gene: TRBJ2-3; clone size: once; CDR3 DNA: TGTGCCTGGAGTCCCGGACTAGCGGGGGGTCGGGATACGCAGTATTTT; CDR3 protein: CAWSPGLAGGRDTQYF
D gene: -; CDR3 length: 11; V gene: TRBV27; J gene: TRBJ2-1; clone size: -; CDR3 DNA: TGTGCCAGCAGTGCGGGTTTAGAGCAGTTCTTC; CDR3 protein: CASSAGLEQFF
D gene: TRBD1; CDR3 length: 14; V gene: TRBV6-6; J gene: TRBJ1-2; clone size: -; CDR3 DNA: TGTGCCAGCAGCTCGCCCCGGGACAGCTATGGCTACACCTTC; CDR3 protein: CASSSPRDSYGYTF
D gene: TRBD2; CDR3 length: 14; V gene: TRBV5-1; J gene: TRBJ2-1; clone size: once; CDR3 DNA: TGCGCCAGCAGCCCCAATACCGGGCCGGGAGGGCAGTTCTTC; CDR3 protein: CASSPNTGPGGQFF
D gene: TRBD1; CDR3 length: 14; V gene: TRBV27; J gene: TRBJ1-4; clone size: -; CDR3 DNA: TGTGCCAGCAGTTCCCGGGACAGGGCTGAAAAACTGTTTTTT; CDR3 protein: CASSSRDRAEKLFF
D gene: TRBD2; CDR3 length: 16; V gene: TRBV7-9; J gene: TRBJ2-1; clone size: -; CDR3 DNA: TGTGCCAGCAGCTTGGTACTAGCGGGGATTTACAATGAGCAGTTCTTC; CDR3 protein: CASSLVLAGIYNEQFF
D gene: TRBD1; CDR3 length: 18; V gene: TRBV3-1/TRBV3-2; J gene: TRBJ1-2; clone size: -; CDR3 DNA: TGTGCCAGCAGCCAAAAAAGTCTCGGGACAGGGACTAACTATGGCTACACCTTC; CDR3 protein: CASSQKSLGTGTNYGYTF
D gene: TRBD2; CDR3 length: 15; V gene: TRBV28; J gene: TRBJ2-7; clone size: -; CDR3 DNA: TGTGCCAGCAGTTCGCCGACGCTTACTAGCGGCGAGCAGTACTTC; CDR3 protein: CASSSPTLTSGEQYF
D gene: -; CDR3 length: 13; V gene: TRBV24-1; J gene: TRBJ1-5; clone size: -; CDR3 DNA: TGTGCCACCGGAGGGACGGGCAATCAGCCCCAGCATTTT; CDR3 protein: CATGGTGNQPQHF
D gene: -; CDR3 length: 15; V gene: TRBV6-5; J gene: TRBJ1-2; clone size: -; CDR3 DNA: TGTGCCAGCAGTTACTCTGGGAATCGGGACTATGGCTACACCTTC; CDR3 protein: CASSYSGNRDYGYTF
D gene: -; CDR3 length: 15; V gene: TRBV29-1; J gene: TRBJ1-4; clone size: -; CDR3 DNA: TGCAGCGCCCTTTCTTTTCGATCAACTAATGAAAAACTGTTTTTT; CDR3 protein: CSALSFRSTNEKLFF
D gene: -; CDR3 length: 14; V gene: TRBV5-1; J gene: TRBJ1-4; clone size: -; CDR3 DNA: TGCGCCAGCAGCGGAGGGGGGCCCAATGAAAAACTGTTTTTT; CDR3 protein: CASSGGGPNEKLFF
D gene: -; CDR3 length: 15; V gene: TRBV6-5; J gene: TRBJ2-7; clone size: -; CDR3 DNA: TGTGCCAGCAGTTACTCGACAGGTAGAGGAGGGGAGCAGTACTTC; CDR3 protein: CASSYSTGRGGEQYF
D gene: TRBD1; CDR3 length: 15; V gene: TRBV3-1/TRBV3-2; J gene: TRBJ1-4; clone size: once; CDR3 DNA: TGTGCCAGCAGCCCTCCGGGACAGATTAATGAAAAACTGTTTTTT; CDR3 protein: CASSPPGQINEKLFF
D gene: -; CDR3 length: 13; V gene: TRBV28; J gene: TRBJ2-7; clone size: -; CDR3 DNA: TGTGCCAGCAGACCTAGTAGCTCCTACGAGCAGTACTTC; CDR3 protein: CASRPSSSYEQYF